This TCR beta chain was identified in a study of blood T cells in healthy people across ages. Overall study results and limits: Strong correlation was found linking TCR beta diversity to naive T cell percentage.

A second PCR of about 7 to 12 cycles used a sample-barcoded 5' primer and a J-beta primer mix. Every molecule of cDNA carried a tag from a template-switch adaptor with 12 random nucleotides. TCRdb analysed the 5' RACE reads with MiXCR anew, one entry per CDR3 protein. Found here are 700,000 or so distinct CDR3 sequences, over 20% of them singletons; the top ten hold roughly 22%. Trimming cost V 1 base and J 6 bases; bases outside gene matches: 12. Germline V CDR1 and CDR2: SEHNR, FQNEAQ (reference sequence). The CDR3 is 17 amino acids. A note on this clonotype: The antigen is not known.

The V and J genes are TRBV7-9 and TRBJ1-1; 9 positions agree with TRBD1. The sample taken for sequencing was blood. This sequence was found in a man between 65 and 80 years old in good health. The CDR3 sequence: CASSLGGGTGLSAEAFF. The CDR3 DNA is TGTGCCAGCAGCTTAGGCGGGGGGACAGGGCTCTCAGCTGAAGCTTTCTTT.